This TCR beta chain was identified in a study of blood T cell repertoires in COVID-19. Study information: Samples taken during acute and convalescent COVID-19 were collected in the United States, Italy and Spain.

Data came from immunoSEQ multiplex PCR; TCRdb stores just in-frame clones and leaves some out. The table records around 330,000 clones, approximately 87% of them present only once. CDR1 is SGHNT, CDR2 YYREEE, per germline (reference sequence). V gave up 2 bases and J gave up 1 base, with 6 bases separating them. The length of the CDR3 is 13 residues. The source of this sequence is a woman in her forties or fifties with active or convalescent COVID-19. What was sequenced was peripheral blood. V usage is TRBV5-4 and J usage is TRBJ2-5, with unresolved D. The CDR3 nucleotides are TGTGCCAGCAGCTTTGCAGGCCAAGAGACCCAGTACTTC. Translated, it gives CASSFAGQETQYF.